This T cell receptor (beta chain) was documented in a study of blood T cell repertoires in COVID-19. Across the whole study: The United States, Italy and Spain provided the acute and convalescent COVID-19 samples. Sample material is recorded as cDNA or gDNA derived from T cells, B-cell-depleted T cells, or PBMCs.

Authors' methods: The assay estimated nucleated cells by amplifying reference gene primers. Profiled with immunoSEQ multiplex PCR; TCRdb holds only in-frame clones, not every one. That table is the source of V, J and clone size, and D and trimming were worked out from the DNA. The sample lists approximately 230,000 clones, approximately 88% occurring once. In this sample, this clone turned up once. Per germline, CDR1 DFQATT and CDR2 SNEGSKA (reference sequence). The CDR3 spans 12 residues. Trimming took 3 bases from V and 4 from J, leaving 7 bases between them. The clonotype originates from a woman younger than 45 with COVID-19, enrolled during active disease. The V call is TRBV20-1, the J call TRBJ1-5, with a weak D call TRBD1 (6 bases). Sequenced: peripheral blood. The CDR3 loop reads CSASGQNQPQHF. CDR3 coding DNA: TGCAGTGCTAGTGGACAGAATCAGCCCCAGCATTTT.